These T cell receptor beta chains were read from a single sample in a study of identifying expanded T cells in peripheral blood. Profiling relied on immunoSEQ multiplex PCR, and the TCRdb table lists in-frame clones only, not all of them. The sample contains 100,000 to 150,000 clones, about four fifths of which appear only once. Sequences were obtained from blood. These receptors originate from a person aged 18-69 years in good health. The CDR3 runs from the conserved cysteine through the conserved F or W. The D gene is left open where the match is weak. Size is stated for part of the rows, as once, few or many counts, or as a class when the clone is expanded.

D gene: .; clone size: .; V gene: TRBV19; J gene: TRBJ2-7; CDR3 DNA: TGTGCCAGTAGTCTTAGTGGCAGGTCTGAGCAGTACTTC; CDR3 protein: CASSLSGRSEQYF
D gene: .; clone size: .; V gene: TRBV2; J gene: TRBJ1-4; CDR3 DNA: TGTGCCGGAGGGGGTGAAAAACTGTTTTTT; CDR3 protein: CAGGGEKLFF
D gene: .; clone size: .; V gene: TRBV7-6; J gene: TRBJ2-3; CDR3 DNA: TGTGCCAGCAGCTTAGCGGCCAGCACAGATACGCAGTATTTT; CDR3 protein: CASSLAASTDTQYF
D gene: TRBD1; clone size: .; V gene: TRBV15; J gene: TRBJ1-5; CDR3 DNA: TGTGCCACCAGCGGCCGAACAGGGGCCCTGAATCAGCCCCAGCATTTT; CDR3 protein: CATSGRTGALNQPQHF
D gene: .; clone size: .; V gene: TRBV6-5; J gene: TRBJ2-7; CDR3 DNA: TGTGCCAGCAGACTTAGGGTGTGGGGTTCCTACGAGCAGTACTTC; CDR3 protein: CASRLRVWGSYEQYF
D gene: TRBD2; clone size: .; V gene: TRBV19; J gene: TRBJ2-1; CDR3 DNA: TGTGCCAGTCAGTCTAGCGGGGCTTACAATGAGCAGTTCTTC; CDR3 protein: CASQSSGAYNEQFF
D gene: .; clone size: .; V gene: TRBV6-1; J gene: TRBJ1-5; CDR3 DNA: TGTGCCAGCAGTGCGGTCTCGGTTCAGCCCCAGCATTTT; CDR3 protein: CASSAVSVQPQHF
D gene: .; clone size: .; V gene: TRBV9; J gene: TRBJ2-7; CDR3 DNA: TGTGCCAGCAGCGTAGCGGCTTCGGGCATCTACGAGCAGTACTTC; CDR3 protein: CASSVAASGIYEQYF
D gene: .; clone size: .; V gene: TRBV7-9; J gene: TRBJ2-7; CDR3 DNA: TGTGCCAGCAGGAAATCCGGCGGCTCCTACGAGCAGTACTTC; CDR3 protein: CASRKSGGSYEQYF
D gene: .; clone size: .; V gene: TRBV7-8; J gene: TRBJ2-1; CDR3 DNA: TGTGCCAGCAGCAACATTTTGGGCAATGAGCAGTTCTTC; CDR3 protein: CASSNILGNEQFF
D gene: .; clone size: .; V gene: TRBV25-1; J gene: TRBJ2-2; CDR3 DNA: TGTGCCAGCAGTGGTTGGGGTGACGCGAACACCGGGGAGCTGTTTTTT; CDR3 protein: CASSGWGDANTGELFF
D gene: .; clone size: .; V gene: TRBV19; J gene: TRBJ2-2; CDR3 DNA: TGTGCCAGTTTGGGTCCTGGGAACACCGGGGAGCTGTTTTTT; CDR3 protein: CASLGPGNTGELFF
D gene: .; clone size: .; V gene: TRBV27; J gene: TRBJ2-7; CDR3 DNA: TGTGCCAGCAGTCCGGGCCCGAGCGGCTCCTACGAGCAGTACTTC; CDR3 protein: CASSPGPSGSYEQYF
D gene: .; clone size: .; V gene: TRBV7-9; J gene: TRBJ2-3; CDR3 DNA: TGTGCCAGCAGCTTAGCGTCCGATACGCAGTATTTT; CDR3 protein: CASSLASDTQYF
D gene: TRBD2; clone size: .; V gene: TRBV6-1; J gene: TRBJ2-7; CDR3 DNA: TGTGCCAGCAGTGCGACTAGCGGGGGGCCGAGCTCCTACGAGCAGTACTTC; CDR3 protein: CASSATSGGPSSYEQYF
D gene: .; clone size: .; V gene: TRBV6-5; J gene: TRBJ2-7; CDR3 DNA: TGTGCCAGCAAGGCAGGCCTTAGCTCCTACGAGCAGTACTTC; CDR3 protein: CASKAGLSSYEQYF
D gene: .; clone size: .; V gene: TRBV7-2; J gene: TRBJ2-5; CDR3 DNA: TGTGCCAGCAGCGCATACAGGGAAGAGACCCAGTACTTC; CDR3 protein: CASSAYREETQYF
D gene: .; clone size: once; V gene: TRBV4-1; J gene: TRBJ1-2; CDR3 DNA: TGCGCCAGCAGCCCGGCCGGGACGGAGCTCTTTCATGGCTACACCTTC; CDR3 protein: CASSPAGTELFHGYTF
D gene: .; clone size: once; V gene: TRBV11-2; J gene: TRBJ1-5; CDR3 DNA: TGTGCCAGCAGCTTAGGGGGCCAGAGCAATCAGCCCCAGCATTTT; CDR3 protein: CASSLGGQSNQPQHF
D gene: .; clone size: few; V gene: TRBV19; J gene: TRBJ1-6; CDR3 DNA: TGTGCCAGTATGGCGGACGGACTATCACCCCTCCACTTT; CDR3 protein: CASMADGLSPLHF
D gene: .; clone size: .; V gene: TRBV2; J gene: TRBJ1-3; CDR3 DNA: TGTGCCAGCAGTGACGGGTTTTCTGGAAACACCATATATTTT; CDR3 protein: CASSDGFSGNTIYF
D gene: .; clone size: .; V gene: TRBV2; J gene: TRBJ1-5; CDR3 DNA: TGTGCCAGCAGTCCCCGGGACGGGGATCAGCCCCAGCATTTT; CDR3 protein: CASSPRDGDQPQHF
D gene: .; clone size: .; V gene: TRBV21-1; J gene: TRBJ1-1; CDR3 DNA: TGTGCCAGCCCCCTAGGACGGAACGCTATACTCAACACTGAAGCTTTCTTT; CDR3 protein: CASPLGRNAILNTEAFF
D gene: .; clone size: .; V gene: TRBV6-1; J gene: TRBJ2-2; CDR3 DNA: TGTGCCAGCAGTGAAGGTCGGGTACCGAACACCGGGGAGCTGTTTTTT; CDR3 protein: CASSEGRVPNTGELFF
D gene: .; clone size: .; V gene: TRBV5-6; J gene: TRBJ2-7; CDR3 DNA: TGTGCCAGCAGCTTGACCCCAGCGAGTAACGAGCAGTACTTC; CDR3 protein: CASSLTPASNEQYF
D gene: .; clone size: .; V gene: TRBV18; J gene: TRBJ1-5; CDR3 DNA: TGTGCCAGCTCACCACAGACAGGCCCCGGTTTGTCGAATCAGCCCCAGCATTTT; CDR3 protein: CASSPQTGPGLSNQPQHF
D gene: .; clone size: .; V gene: TRBV4-3; J gene: TRBJ2-5; CDR3 DNA: TGCGCCAGCAGCCAAGTCTCCGATTACCAAGAGACCCAGTACTTC; CDR3 protein: CASSQVSDYQETQYF
D gene: TRBD1; clone size: .; V gene: TRBV4-3; J gene: TRBJ1-4; CDR3 DNA: TGCGCCAGCAGCACATCCCCACTGGGACAGGGTAATGAAAAACTGTTTTTT; CDR3 protein: CASSTSPLGQGNEKLFF
D gene: .; clone size: once; V gene: TRBV9; J gene: TRBJ2-2; CDR3 DNA: TGTGCCAGCAGCGTACACAGGGTGAACACCGGGGAGCTGTTTTTT; CDR3 protein: CASSVHRVNTGELFF
D gene: TRBD1; clone size: .; V gene: TRBV2; J gene: TRBJ1-2; CDR3 DNA: TGTGCCAGCAGGGGACAGGGGATTGGCTACACCTTC; CDR3 protein: CASRGQGIGYTF
D gene: TRBD1; clone size: .; V gene: TRBV10-3; J gene: TRBJ2-1; CDR3 DNA: TGTGCCATCGCCGCCGGGACAGGGGATTCCTACAATGAGCAGTTCTTC; CDR3 protein: CAIAAGTGDSYNEQFF
D gene: TRBD1; clone size: .; V gene: TRBV7-9; J gene: TRBJ1-6; CDR3 DNA: TGTGCCAGCAGCTTCGAAGGGACAGGAAATTCACCCCTCCACTTT; CDR3 protein: CASSFEGTGNSPLHF
D gene: TRBD1; clone size: once; V gene: TRBV4-3; J gene: TRBJ1-6; CDR3 DNA: TGCGCCAGCAGCCCCGTGAGTAGTGGGGGACAGAGCTCCTATAATTCACCCCTCCACTTT; CDR3 protein: CASSPVSSGGQSSYNSPLHF
D gene: TRBD1; clone size: .; V gene: TRBV6-1; J gene: TRBJ1-2; CDR3 DNA: TGTGCCAGCAGTAAAACGGGACAGGGCCCCGTTGGCTACACCTTC; CDR3 protein: CASSKTGQGPVGYTF
D gene: .; clone size: .; V gene: TRBV7-2; J gene: TRBJ1-2; CDR3 DNA: TGTGCCAGCAGCTTAGCCGGGCAGGGGAACTATGGCTACACCTTC; CDR3 protein: CASSLAGQGNYGYTF
D gene: .; clone size: .; V gene: TRBV19; J gene: TRBJ2-2; CDR3 DNA: TGTGCCAGTAGCAATCCGGGACACTACACCGGGGAGCTGTTTTTT; CDR3 protein: CASSNPGHYTGELFF
D gene: .; clone size: .; V gene: TRBV7-8; J gene: TRBJ1-5; CDR3 DNA: TGTGCCAGCAGCTTTGGGGGCCCGGGTTCAGTTACTCAGCCCCAGCATTTT; CDR3 protein: CASSFGGPGSVTQPQHF
D gene: .; clone size: .; V gene: TRBV7-9; J gene: TRBJ1-4; CDR3 DNA: TGTGCCAGCAAATATTCAACTAATGAAAAACTGTTTTTT; CDR3 protein: CASKYSTNEKLFF
D gene: TRBD1; clone size: .; V gene: TRBV30; J gene: TRBJ1-1; CDR3 DNA: TGTGCCTGGAGGACAGGGAGTTGGACTGAAGCTTTCTTT; CDR3 protein: CAWRTGSWTEAFF
D gene: .; clone size: .; V gene: TRBV9; J gene: TRBJ2-2; CDR3 DNA: TGTGCCAGCAGTCTGCTTGACAGGGAGGCCGGGGAGCTGTTTTTT; CDR3 protein: CASSLLDREAGELFF
D gene: .; clone size: .; V gene: TRBV19; J gene: TRBJ2-6; CDR3 DNA: TGTGCCAGTGGTTTAAGCTACTCTGGGGCCAACGTCCTGACTTTC; CDR3 protein: CASGLSYSGANVLTF
D gene: .; clone size: .; V gene: TRBV19; J gene: TRBJ2-3; CDR3 DNA: TGTGCCAGTAGTTGGGCTACAGATACGCAGTATTTT; CDR3 protein: CASSWATDTQYF
D gene: TRBD1; clone size: .; V gene: TRBV10-3; J gene: TRBJ1-2; CDR3 DNA: TGTGCCATCAGTGAGTCGACGACAGGGAAGACCCCCTACACCTTC; CDR3 protein: CAISESTTGKTPYTF
D gene: .; clone size: .; V gene: TRBV25-1; J gene: TRBJ1-2; CDR3 DNA: TGTGCCAGCAGCCACGGCGGGGGCGGTGGCTACACCTTC; CDR3 protein: CASSHGGGGGYTF
D gene: .; clone size: once; V gene: TRBV7-9; J gene: TRBJ2-5; CDR3 DNA: TGTGCCAGCAGCTTAGGGGACAGCCGGGGGCAGACCCAGTACTTC; CDR3 protein: CASSLGDSRGQTQYF
D gene: .; clone size: few; V gene: TRBV19; J gene: TRBJ1-3; CDR3 DNA: TGTGCCAGTAACTCCGACAGATCTAGCTCTGGAAACACCATATATTTT; CDR3 protein: CASNSDRSSSGNTIYF
D gene: TRBD1; clone size: .; V gene: TRBV4-1; J gene: TRBJ1-2; CDR3 DNA: TGCGCCAGCAGCCAAGACCCCCACAGGGGCGCTGGCTACACCTTC; CDR3 protein: CASSQDPHRGAGYTF
D gene: .; clone size: .; V gene: TRBV7-3; J gene: TRBJ1-4; CDR3 DNA: TGTGCCAGCAGCTCTTTCAGGGTACGTCGAGAAAAACTGTTTTTT; CDR3 protein: CASSSFRVRREKLFF
D gene: TRBD1; clone size: .; V gene: TRBV30; J gene: TRBJ1-2; CDR3 DNA: TGTGCCTGGGGACAGGGGGCGGGTGGCTACACCTTC; CDR3 protein: CAWGQGAGGYTF
D gene: TRBD1; clone size: .; V gene: TRBV11-3; J gene: TRBJ2-1; CDR3 DNA: TGTGCCAGCAGGCCGGACAGGGGGCTCTACAATGAGCAGTTCTTC; CDR3 protein: CASRPDRGLYNEQFF
D gene: .; clone size: .; V gene: TRBV16; J gene: TRBJ1-1; CDR3 DNA: TGTGCCAGCAGTGACGACAGGAACACTGAAGCTTTCTTT; CDR3 protein: CASSDDRNTEAFF
D gene: .; clone size: .; V gene: TRBV7-9; J gene: TRBJ1-1; CDR3 DNA: TGTGCCAGCAGCTTATGGTCCAGGGCCGACACTGAAGCTTTCTTT; CDR3 protein: CASSLWSRADTEAFF
D gene: TRBD1; clone size: .; V gene: TRBV30; J gene: TRBJ1-2; CDR3 DNA: TGTGCCTGGATACAGGGGTATTCTGGCTACACCTTC; CDR3 protein: CAWIQGYSGYTF
D gene: .; clone size: few; V gene: TRBV30; J gene: TRBJ2-7; CDR3 DNA: TGTGCCTGGAGTGGGACGGATTACCGAGCCTACGAGCAGTACTTC; CDR3 protein: CAWSGTDYRAYEQYF
D gene: TRBD1; clone size: .; V gene: TRBV19; J gene: TRBJ2-7; CDR3 DNA: TGTGCCAGTAGTAAAACCGGGACAGGCTACGAGCAGTACTTC; CDR3 protein: CASSKTGTGYEQYF
D gene: .; clone size: .; V gene: TRBV5-4; J gene: TRBJ1-4; CDR3 DNA: TGTGCCAGCAGCTTGGATGGGGCACTGTTTTTT; CDR3 protein: CASSLDGALFF
D gene: .; clone size: .; V gene: TRBV18; J gene: TRBJ1-1; CDR3 DNA: TGTGCCAGCTCACCCCCCGGGGTGACTGAAGCTTTCTTT; CDR3 protein: CASSPPGVTEAFF
D gene: TRBD1; clone size: .; V gene: TRBV7-7; J gene: TRBJ2-3; CDR3 DNA: TGTGCCAGCAGCGCAGGACAGGGGGTAGATACGCAGTATTTT; CDR3 protein: CASSAGQGVDTQYF
D gene: .; clone size: few; V gene: TRBV18; J gene: TRBJ1-2; CDR3 DNA: TGTGCCAGCTCACCAAGGACGTCTGGTGGCTACACCTTC; CDR3 protein: CASSPRTSGGYTF